This T cell receptor beta chain is from a study of blood T cell repertoires in COVID-19. Germline V CDR1 and CDR2: SGDLS, YYNGEE. CDR3 size: 17 residues. J gave up 8 bases and V 5 bases, and 18 bases lay outside the gene matches. Original processing notes: Amplification with reference gene primers provided the estimates of nucleated cell counts. Sequenced by immunoSEQ multiplex PCR; TCRdb stores in-frame clones only, minus some. That table gives V, J and clone size, and the DNA gave D and trimming. The sample consists of fewer than 300,000 clones, around 83% of them appearing once. The sequenced sample was peripheral blood. The chain links TRBV9 to TRBJ2-1; TRBD2 agrees at 8 bases. The sequence was collected from an older man with acute or convalescent COVID-19. The CDR3 sequence is CASRPSLGGRIVDEQFF. CDR3 bases: TGTGCCAGCAGACCGTCCCTGGGCGGGAGGATCGTGGATGAGCAGTTCTTC.